This is a list of T cell receptor beta chains from one sample in a study of response to subunit inactivated influenza vaccine. TCRdb reprocessed the RT-PCR reads with MiXCR, giving one entry per CDR3 protein. The sample includes hundreds of thousands of distinct CDR3 sequences, roughly 15% of them seen just once. The starting material was PBMCs from blood, obtained 14 days before vaccination. These receptors were taken from a man in his fifties or sixties who received an inactivated influenza vaccine. CDR3s leave out the opening cysteine and the closing phenylalanine or tryptophan. Some rows mark clone size as missing; the rest say once, few, many or name a class of expanded clone.

. | TRBJ2-3 | TRBV4-1 | ASSQGDRGRWDTQY
once | TRBJ2-5 | TRBV24-1 | ATSDLFGTQY
. | TRBJ2-2 | TRBV12-3/TRBV12-4 | ASSSIRGGPNTGELF
few | TRBJ2-3 | TRBV20-1 | SAETRDTYSTDTQY
. | TRBJ2-1 | TRBV2 | AIFLGSGGAGAYNEQF
. | TRBJ2-7 | TRBV14 | ASSQGLSEQY
few | TRBJ2-5 | TRBV29-1 | SVDSGYETQY
few | TRBJ2-7 | TRBV28 | ASSSFGGPSLEQY
. | TRBJ2-7 | TRBV30 | AWSIGQGYEQY
many | TRBJ2-7 | TRBV3-1 | ASSQDLGYWDRTYEQY
. | TRBJ1-1 | TRBV30 | AWSIRASNTEAF
. | TRBJ2-1 | TRBV12-3/TRBV12-4 | ASSLRGQRPYNEQF
. | TRBJ2-7 | TRBV7-8 | ASSLPGQGVDEQY
few | TRBJ2-7 | TRBV28 | ASSLATAFSYEQY
many | TRBJ2-7 | TRBV4-2 | ASSQDLAGARYEQY
. | TRBJ2-3 | TRBV29-1 | SVLQLDTQY
few | TRBJ2-7 | TRBV12-3/TRBV12-4 | ASSPTGASTGEQY
. | TRBJ2-7 | TRBV11-2 | ASSSLTVSYEQY
few | TRBJ1-6 | TRBV5-4 | ASSKGGGSGSPLH
few | TRBJ2-7 | TRBV4-3 | ASSQTRTDYYEQY
. | TRBJ2-7 | TRBV7-2 | ASSLAGAGGFRYEQY
few | TRBJ2-7 | TRBV30 | AWMPGTQYEQY
few | TRBJ2-1 | TRBV21-1 | ASTLLLDEQF
. | TRBJ1-1 | TRBV3-1 | ASSQRGQGAEAF
. | TRBJ2-1 | TRBV5-6 | ASRSSGTSEYNEQF
. | TRBJ1-1 | TRBV29-1 | SVTQGVGTEAF
. | TRBJ2-3 | TRBV6-5 | ASSWGGLAGGASTDTQY